This T cell receptor (beta chain) was retrieved from a study of T cell repertoires in cytomegalovirus infection. Study-level points and caveats: Carriage of CMV together with the relevant HLA was identifiable through cumulative public TCR beta family frequency. HLA-C-restricted CMV-specific TCR beta clonotypes prevailed in the ex vivo response.

The CDR3 extends over 15 amino acids. Trimming at V came to 5 bases and at J to 4 bases, leaving 6 bases not matched to a gene. Per germline, CDR1 SGHVS and CDR2 FQNEAQ. This clonotype was counted many times. Its antigen is not known. MiXCR, run by TCRdb on the reads, gives a single entry per CDR3 protein. There are roughly 800,000 distinct CDR3 sequences in the sample; about 28% occur only once, and 10% to 15% lies in the top ten. The TCR comes from a human donor in good health (CMV status not recorded). Some clones in this sample may be carry-over from other donors' samples. Sequencing was performed on cultured CD8+ T cells from PBMCs, taken from culture after CMV antigen stimulation. The V gene is TRBV7-8, the J gene TRBJ2-1; 9 nucleotides agree with TRBD1. The CDR3 DNA reads as TGTGCCAGCAGCCTCGGGACAGGGTTGTACAATGAGCAGTTCTTC. This encodes CASSLGTGLYNEQFF.